These T cell receptor beta chains were read from a single sample in a study of blood T cell repertoires in COVID-19. Sequenced by immunoSEQ multiplex PCR; TCRdb stores in-frame clones only, minus some. The sample carries approximately 110,000 clones, around 90% recorded once. Sequencing was carried out using peripheral blood. The receptor source for this set is a man in his forties or fifties with COVID-19, enrolled during active disease. Both conserved end residues are part of each CDR3. The order of the fields is J gene, V gene, clone size, D gene, CDR3 protein, CDR3 DNA. D genes are given only for firm matches. The size entry is marked missing in some rows and otherwise reads once, few, many or a size class.

j_call: TRBJ1-3
v_call: TRBV9
clone_size: -
d_call: TRBD1
cdr3_aa: CASSVTWDRGNTIYF
cdr3_nt: TGTGCCAGCAGCGTAACTTGGGACAGGGGAAACACCATATATTTT

j_call: TRBJ2-6
v_call: TRBV7-8
clone_size: once
d_call: -
cdr3_aa: CASSASAGANVLTF
cdr3_nt: TGTGCCAGCAGCGCGAGCGCCGGGGCCAACGTCCTGACTTTC

j_call: TRBJ1-5
v_call: TRBV6-2/TRBV6-3
clone_size: -
d_call: -
cdr3_aa: CASSERDQPQHF
cdr3_nt: TGTGCCAGCAGTGAGAGAGATCAGCCCCAGCATTTT

j_call: TRBJ2-7
v_call: TRBV19
clone_size: -
d_call: TRBD2
cdr3_aa: CASSILAGGPNEQYF
cdr3_nt: TGTGCCAGTAGTATTTTGGCGGGAGGGCCCAACGAGCAGTACTTC

j_call: TRBJ1-1
v_call: TRBV7-3
clone_size: -
d_call: TRBD1
cdr3_aa: CASSLQGAGTEAFF
cdr3_nt: TGTGCCAGCAGCTTACAGGGGGCGGGCACTGAAGCTTTCTTT

j_call: TRBJ1-1
v_call: TRBV24-1
clone_size: -
d_call: -
cdr3_aa: CAPLNTEAFF
cdr3_nt: TGTGCCCCACTAAACACTGAAGCTTTCTTT

j_call: TRBJ2-1
v_call: TRBV5-6
clone_size: -
d_call: TRBD1
cdr3_aa: CASSLGGTGVNEQFF
cdr3_nt: TGTGCCAGCAGCCTAGGGGGGACAGGGGTAAATGAGCAGTTCTTC

j_call: TRBJ2-2
v_call: TRBV7-3
clone_size: -
d_call: TRBD1
cdr3_aa: CASSSQYRGVTGELFF
cdr3_nt: TGTGCCAGCAGCTCGCAGTACAGGGGGGTCACCGGGGAGCTGTTTTTT

j_call: TRBJ2-5
v_call: TRBV9
clone_size: -
d_call: -
cdr3_aa: CASSGRGGRKTQYF
cdr3_nt: TGTGCCAGCAGCGGAAGGGGGGGTAGGAAGACCCAGTACTTC

j_call: TRBJ2-3
v_call: TRBV5-1
clone_size: -
d_call: TRBD2
cdr3_aa: CASSLAGGPSTDTQYF
cdr3_nt: TGCGCCAGCAGCTTGGCGGGGGGGCCTAGCACAGATACGCAGTATTTT

j_call: TRBJ2-5
v_call: TRBV9
clone_size: -
d_call: TRBD1
cdr3_aa: CASSAGGAQETQYF
cdr3_nt: TGTGCCAGCAGCGCAGGGGGTGCTCAAGAGACCCAGTACTTC

j_call: TRBJ2-5
v_call: TRBV11-2
clone_size: -
d_call: TRBD2
cdr3_aa: CASSPPGLAGAQETQYF
cdr3_nt: TGTGCCAGCAGCCCACCGGGACTAGCGGGGGCCCAAGAGACCCAGTACTTC

j_call: TRBJ2-3
v_call: TRBV5-1
clone_size: once
d_call: TRBD2
cdr3_aa: CASSLGPRTSRTDTQYF
cdr3_nt: TGCGCCAGCAGCTTGGGCCCCCGGACTAGCAGAACAGATACGCAGTATTTT

j_call: TRBJ1-6
v_call: TRBV4-1
clone_size: -
d_call: TRBD1
cdr3_aa: CASSRQGLNNSPLHF
cdr3_nt: TGCGCCAGCAGCCGACAGGGGCTAAATAATTCACCCCTCCACTTT

j_call: TRBJ2-2
v_call: TRBV11-3
clone_size: -
d_call: TRBD2
cdr3_aa: CASSPGTSAGGELFF
cdr3_nt: TGTGCCAGCAGCCCCGGGACTAGCGCGGGCGGGGAGCTGTTTTTT

j_call: TRBJ2-3
v_call: TRBV14
clone_size: -
d_call: TRBD2
cdr3_aa: CASSGLSTDTQYF
cdr3_nt: TGTGCCAGCTCGGGACTATCCACAGATACGCAGTATTTT

j_call: TRBJ2-3
v_call: TRBV27
clone_size: -
d_call: -
cdr3_aa: CASRKTGPTDTQYF
cdr3_nt: TGTGCCAGCAGGAAAACAGGGCCCACAGATACGCAGTATTTT

j_call: TRBJ2-3
v_call: TRBV5-6
clone_size: -
d_call: -
cdr3_aa: CASSSMAGAGDTQYF
cdr3_nt: TGTGCCAGCAGCTCCATGGCGGGGGCCGGGGATACGCAGTATTTT

j_call: TRBJ2-3
v_call: TRBV11-2
clone_size: -
d_call: TRBD2
cdr3_aa: CASSLDSFSGSAKGDTQYF
cdr3_nt: TGTGCCAGCAGCTTAGATTCGTTTAGCGGGAGCGCCAAAGGAGATACGCAGTATTTT

j_call: TRBJ2-6
v_call: TRBV19
clone_size: -
d_call: TRBD1
cdr3_aa: CASSGTGAAGANVLTF
cdr3_nt: TGTGCCAGCTCCGGGACAGGGGCTGCTGGGGCCAACGTCCTGACTTTC

j_call: TRBJ2-1
v_call: TRBV4-1
clone_size: -
d_call: TRBD2
cdr3_aa: CASSQPGTSGSDDEQFF
cdr3_nt: TGCGCCAGCAGCCAACCTGGGACTAGCGGGAGTGACGATGAGCAGTTCTTC

j_call: TRBJ2-1
v_call: TRBV9
clone_size: -
d_call: TRBD2
cdr3_aa: CASGGRVHNEQFF
cdr3_nt: TGTGCCAGTGGAGGGAGGGTCCACAATGAGCAGTTCTTC

j_call: TRBJ2-7
v_call: TRBV5-1
clone_size: -
d_call: -
cdr3_aa: CASSPAGPSSSYEQYF
cdr3_nt: TGCGCCAGCAGCCCGGCGGGCCCCTCGAGCTCCTACGAGCAGTACTTC

j_call: TRBJ1-5
v_call: TRBV5-1
clone_size: once
d_call: TRBD1
cdr3_aa: CASSLAGQGNQPQHF
cdr3_nt: TGCGCCAGCAGCTTGGCAGGACAGGGAAACCAGCCCCAGCATTTT

j_call: TRBJ2-5
v_call: TRBV3-1/TRBV3-2
clone_size: -
d_call: TRBD1
cdr3_aa: CASSPSGTVTETQYF
cdr3_nt: TGTGCCAGCAGCCCCTCCGGGACAGTTACGGAGACCCAGTACTTC

j_call: TRBJ2-3
v_call: TRBV19
clone_size: -
d_call: -
cdr3_aa: CASSRPSGTDTQYF
cdr3_nt: TGTGCCAGTAGTAGGCCCTCGGGTACAGATACGCAGTATTTT

j_call: TRBJ2-1
v_call: TRBV5-1
clone_size: -
d_call: TRBD2
cdr3_aa: CASSLLAGGVNEQFF
cdr3_nt: TGCGCCAGCAGCTTACTAGCGGGAGGGGTCAATGAGCAGTTCTTC

j_call: TRBJ1-4
v_call: TRBV5-5
clone_size: -
d_call: TRBD1
cdr3_aa: CASRRDRTSEKLFF
cdr3_nt: TGTGCCAGCAGACGGGACAGGACTTCTGAAAAACTGTTTTTT

j_call: TRBJ2-7
v_call: TRBV19
clone_size: -
d_call: TRBD2
cdr3_aa: CASSSAGDSYEQYF
cdr3_nt: TGTGCCAGTAGTAGCGCGGGAGACTCCTACGAGCAGTACTTC

j_call: TRBJ1-4
v_call: TRBV19
clone_size: -
d_call: -
cdr3_aa: CASSTDRRLNEKLFF
cdr3_nt: TGTGCCAGTAGTACGGACAGAAGATTAAATGAAAAACTGTTTTTT

j_call: TRBJ2-2
v_call: TRBV5-1
clone_size: -
d_call: -
cdr3_aa: CASSPRFAGSNTGELFF
cdr3_nt: TGCGCCAGCAGCCCAAGGTTCGCGGGATCCAACACCGGGGAGCTGTTTTTT

j_call: TRBJ2-3
v_call: TRBV7-8
clone_size: once
d_call: -
cdr3_aa: CASSPLVLTRSSTDTQYF
cdr3_nt: TGTGCCAGCAGCCCCTTGGTTCTTACTCGCTCTAGCACAGATACGCAGTATTTT

j_call: TRBJ1-6
v_call: TRBV3-1/TRBV3-2
clone_size: -
d_call: -
cdr3_aa: CASSPVQDDSPLHF
cdr3_nt: TGTGCCAGCAGCCCGGTGCAGGATGATTCACCCCTCCACTTT

j_call: TRBJ2-5
v_call: TRBV2
clone_size: once
d_call: -
cdr3_aa: CASSWVSAETQYF
cdr3_nt: TGTGCCAGCAGTTGGGTTAGCGCAGAGACCCAGTACTTC

j_call: TRBJ2-3
v_call: TRBV28
clone_size: -
d_call: TRBD2
cdr3_aa: CASRRKLLAGSTDTQYF
cdr3_nt: TGTGCCAGCAGGAGAAAACTACTAGCGGGTAGCACAGATACGCAGTATTTT

j_call: TRBJ1-5
v_call: TRBV11-3
clone_size: -
d_call: TRBD1
cdr3_aa: CASRATGGRQPQHF
cdr3_nt: TGTGCCAGCAGGGCAACAGGGGGCCGACAGCCCCAGCATTTT

j_call: TRBJ2-2
v_call: TRBV5-6
clone_size: once
d_call: -
cdr3_aa: CASSLGGANTGELFF
cdr3_nt: TGTGCCAGCAGCTTGGGGGGCGCGAACACCGGGGAGCTGTTTTTT

j_call: TRBJ2-5
v_call: TRBV18
clone_size: -
d_call: TRBD2
cdr3_aa: CATAGGETQYF
cdr3_nt: TGTGCCACCGCGGGAGGGGAGACCCAGTACTTC

j_call: TRBJ2-7
v_call: TRBV20-1
clone_size: -
d_call: -
cdr3_aa: CSASRGSYEQYF
cdr3_nt: TGCAGTGCTAGTAGGGGTTCCTACGAGCAGTACTTC

j_call: TRBJ2-3
v_call: TRBV28
clone_size: -
d_call: TRBD1
cdr3_aa: CASRPHGTDPSTDTQYF
cdr3_nt: TGTGCCAGCAGACCACACGGGACAGATCCTAGCACAGATACGCAGTATTTT

j_call: TRBJ2-1
v_call: TRBV19
clone_size: -
d_call: TRBD2
cdr3_aa: CASSKRESGEQFF
cdr3_nt: TGTGCCAGTAGTAAGCGGGAGTCTGGTGAGCAGTTCTTC

j_call: TRBJ1-2
v_call: TRBV18
clone_size: -
d_call: TRBD1
cdr3_aa: CASSNTGDNGYTF
cdr3_nt: TGTGCCAGCTCTAATACAGGGGACAATGGCTACACCTTC

j_call: TRBJ2-1
v_call: TRBV15
clone_size: -
d_call: -
cdr3_aa: CATSRDPFNYNEQFF
cdr3_nt: TGTGCCACCAGCAGAGATCCCTTTAACTACAATGAGCAGTTCTTC

j_call: TRBJ1-5
v_call: TRBV18
clone_size: -
d_call: -
cdr3_aa: CASSPYGPGSNQPQHF
cdr3_nt: TGTGCCAGCTCACCATACGGTCCAGGGAGCAATCAGCCCCAGCATTTT

j_call: TRBJ2-7
v_call: TRBV5-1
clone_size: -
d_call: TRBD2
cdr3_aa: CASRDVGLAGSYEQYF
cdr3_nt: TGCGCCAGCAGGGATGTGGGGCTAGCGGGCTCCTACGAGCAGTACTTC

j_call: TRBJ2-3
v_call: TRBV7-9
clone_size: -
d_call: -
cdr3_aa: CASSFTRADTQYF
cdr3_nt: TGTGCCAGCAGCTTTACTCGGGCAGATACGCAGTATTTT

j_call: TRBJ2-3
v_call: TRBV30
clone_size: -
d_call: -
cdr3_aa: CAWQGGGSDTQYF
cdr3_nt: TGTGCCTGGCAGGGAGGTGGCTCGGATACGCAGTATTTT

j_call: TRBJ1-5
v_call: TRBV27
clone_size: few
d_call: TRBD1
cdr3_aa: CASRPGQNSNQPQHF
cdr3_nt: TGTGCCAGCAGACCGGGACAGAATAGCAATCAGCCCCAGCATTTT

j_call: TRBJ2-2
v_call: TRBV24-1
clone_size: -
d_call: TRBD1
cdr3_aa: CATSDSIALNRGINTGELFF
cdr3_nt: TGTGCCACCAGTGATTCCATAGCATTAAACAGGGGTATAAACACCGGGGAGCTGTTTTTT

j_call: TRBJ2-1
v_call: TRBV7-9
clone_size: -
d_call: TRBD2
cdr3_aa: CASTTLAGGGEQFF
cdr3_nt: TGTGCCAGCACCACACTAGCGGGAGGAGGTGAGCAGTTCTTC

j_call: TRBJ2-2
v_call: TRBV30
clone_size: -
d_call: -
cdr3_aa: CAWSRGTTAGELFF
cdr3_nt: TGTGCCTGGAGTAGGGGGACAACCGCCGGGGAGCTGTTTTTT

j_call: TRBJ2-5
v_call: TRBV4-1
clone_size: -
d_call: -
cdr3_aa: CASSQEPGMETQYF
cdr3_nt: TGCGCCAGCAGCCAAGAGCCAGGGATGGAGACCCAGTACTTC

j_call: TRBJ2-1
v_call: TRBV7-9
clone_size: -
d_call: TRBD2
cdr3_aa: CASSFSTSGYNEQFF
cdr3_nt: TGTGCCAGCAGCTTCAGTACTAGCGGCTACAATGAGCAGTTCTTC

j_call: TRBJ1-2
v_call: TRBV27
clone_size: -
d_call: -
cdr3_aa: CASSSRNRALNGYTF
cdr3_nt: TGTGCCAGCAGTTCCCGCAACAGGGCTTTGAATGGCTACACCTTC

j_call: TRBJ1-2
v_call: TRBV7-6
clone_size: -
d_call: TRBD1
cdr3_aa: CASSLGRTGPKGGYTF
cdr3_nt: TGTGCCAGCAGCTTAGGTCGGACAGGCCCAAAGGGAGGCTACACCTTC